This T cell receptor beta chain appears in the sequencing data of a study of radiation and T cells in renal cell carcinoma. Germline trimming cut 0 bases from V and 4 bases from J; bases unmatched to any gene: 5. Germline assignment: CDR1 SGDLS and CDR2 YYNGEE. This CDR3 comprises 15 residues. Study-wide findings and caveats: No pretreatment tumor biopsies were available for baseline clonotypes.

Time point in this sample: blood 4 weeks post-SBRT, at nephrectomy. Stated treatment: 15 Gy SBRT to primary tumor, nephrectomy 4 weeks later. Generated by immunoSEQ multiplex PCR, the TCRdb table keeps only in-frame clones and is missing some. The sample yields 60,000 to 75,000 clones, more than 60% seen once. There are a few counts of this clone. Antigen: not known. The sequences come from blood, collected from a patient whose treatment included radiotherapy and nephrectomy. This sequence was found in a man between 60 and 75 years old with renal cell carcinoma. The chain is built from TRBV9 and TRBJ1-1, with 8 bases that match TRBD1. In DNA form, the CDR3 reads TGTGCCAGCAGCGTAGAAGACAGGGGTTTCACTGAAGCTTTCTTT. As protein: CASSVEDRGFTEAFF.